This T cell receptor (beta chain) was sequenced in a study of regulatory T cells in long-lasting Graves disease. Many counts were recorded for this clonotype. What it recognizes is unknown. Time point indicated: newly diagnosed GD, antithyroid drugs for less than 3 months. With RNA extracted from PBMCs as input, the TCR library was made. The germline gives CDR1 SGHRS, CDR2 YFSETQ. The CDR3 is 15 residues long. V was cut by 3 bases and J by 8 bases, with 17 bases left in between. To make TCR beta libraries, researchers used iRepertoire HTBI primers and Arm-PCR of CDR3 regions. From the multiplex PCR reads, TCRdb called clonotypes with MiXCR, one entry per CDR3 protein. The table includes around 230,000 distinct CDR3 sequences, about 18% detected once. Study-level results: Persistent disease showed a preference for TRBV28, TRBJ1-2 and TRBJ2-5.

The V call is TRBV5-1, the J call TRBJ2-2, with TRBD2 as a possible D gene (6 bases). The TCR comes from a female donor with Graves disease. Sequencing was performed on peripheral blood mononuclear cells (PBMCs), taken at new diagnosis, from a patient treated with antithyroid drugs. CDR3 DNA sequence: TGCGCCAGCAGCTCCGGGACCGTGCGGGGAGGGGAGCTGTTTTTT. This gives the protein CASSSGTVRGGELFF. Supplemented by reference TRBV5-1 and TRBJ2-2, the full variable domain reads KAGVTQTPRYLIKTRGQQVTLSCSPISGHRSVSWYQQTPGQGLQFLFEYFSETQRNKGNFPGRFSGRQFSNSRSEMNVSTLELGDSALYLCASSSGTVRGGELFFGEGSRLTVL.